The rows below give T cell receptor beta chains drawn from one sample of a study of CD8 T cells in Susac syndrome. Each CDR3 protein is one row after TCRdb ran MiXCR on the immunoSEQ multiplex PCR reads. Of under 95,000 distinct CDR3 sequences listed, roughly 94% are singletons. Sequenced material: CD8+ T cells from PBMCs. These receptors were obtained from a human donor with Susac syndrome. Each CDR3 is given with its conserved first and last residue. The order of the fields is D gene, J gene, clone size, V gene, CDR3 protein, CDR3 DNA. D genes are given only for firm matches. Size is stated for part of the rows, as once, few or many counts, or as a class when the clone is expanded.

d_gene: TRBD2; j_gene: TRBJ2-2; abundance: NA; v_gene: TRBV2; CDR3aa: CASSPTSGPNTGELFF; CDR3nt: TGTGCCAGCAGTCCGACTAGCGGCCCTAACACCGGGGAGCTGTTTTTT
d_gene: TRBD1; j_gene: TRBJ1-2; abundance: NA; v_gene: TRBV20-1; CDR3aa: CSARERDSYGYTF; CDR3nt: TGCAGTGCTAGAGAACGGGACAGCTATGGCTACACCTTC
d_gene: TRBD1; j_gene: TRBJ1-2; abundance: NA; v_gene: TRBV15; CDR3aa: CATSSLIRDRDNYGYTF; CDR3nt: TGTGCCACCAGCAGCCTAATCCGGGACAGGGACAACTATGGCTACACCTTC
d_gene: TRBD1; j_gene: TRBJ2-7; abundance: once; v_gene: TRBV20-1; CDR3aa: CSARGGEAGTGREQYF; CDR3nt: TGCAGTGCTAGAGGGGGGGAGGCCGGGACAGGGCGTGAGCAGTACTTC
d_gene: NA; j_gene: TRBJ2-3; abundance: once; v_gene: TRBV5-1; CDR3aa: CASSLSQGIADTQYF; CDR3nt: TGCGCCAGCAGCTTGAGTCAGGGGATAGCAGATACGCAGTATTTT
d_gene: NA; j_gene: TRBJ2-1; abundance: NA; v_gene: TRBV29-1; CDR3aa: CSVDSLGDEQFF; CDR3nt: TGCAGCGTTGACTCTCTGGGCGATGAGCAGTTCTTC
d_gene: NA; j_gene: TRBJ2-7; abundance: NA; v_gene: TRBV6-5; CDR3aa: CASSLGLPYEQYF; CDR3nt: TGTGCCAGCAGTTTAGGACTTCCCTACGAGCAGTACTTC
d_gene: NA; j_gene: TRBJ2-1; abundance: NA; v_gene: TRBV18; CDR3aa: CASSLIRDEQFF; CDR3nt: TGTGCCAGCTCACTTATCAGAGATGAGCAGTTCTTC
d_gene: TRBD1; j_gene: TRBJ2-1; abundance: NA; v_gene: TRBV3-1; CDR3aa: CASSQVVDRGGDEQFF; CDR3nt: TGTGCCAGCAGCCAAGTGGTGGACAGGGGGGGCGATGAGCAGTTCTTC
d_gene: NA; j_gene: TRBJ2-1; abundance: NA; v_gene: TRBV29-1; CDR3aa: CSVRRPEGSYNEQFF; CDR3nt: TGCAGCGTCCGGCGGCCGGAGGGGTCCTACAATGAGCAGTTCTTC
d_gene: NA; j_gene: TRBJ2-7; abundance: NA; v_gene: TRBV16; CDR3aa: CASSQSPKYEQYF; CDR3nt: TGTGCCAGCAGCCAATCTCCCAAGTACGAGCAGTACTTC
d_gene: TRBD2; j_gene: TRBJ2-1; abundance: NA; v_gene: TRBV20-1; CDR3aa: CSAIASGRAGGDEQFF; CDR3nt: TGCAGTGCTATCGCGAGCGGGAGGGCCGGCGGGGATGAGCAGTTCTTC
d_gene: NA; j_gene: TRBJ2-1; abundance: NA; v_gene: TRBV18; CDR3aa: CASSPVEDEQFF; CDR3nt: TGTGCCAGCTCACCCGTCGAGGATGAGCAGTTCTTC
d_gene: TRBD1; j_gene: TRBJ2-3; abundance: NA; v_gene: TRBV29-1; CDR3aa: CSVDGGRGRADTQYF; CDR3nt: TGCAGCGTTGATGGGGGCAGGGGGCGCGCAGATACGCAGTATTTT
d_gene: TRBD2; j_gene: TRBJ2-1; abundance: NA; v_gene: TRBV14; CDR3aa: CASSGLAGLNEQFF; CDR3nt: TGTGCCAGCAGCGGTCTAGCGGGACTAAATGAGCAGTTCTTC
d_gene: NA; j_gene: TRBJ1-4; abundance: NA; v_gene: TRBV4-2; CDR3aa: CASSQESALNEKLFF; CDR3nt: TGTGCCAGCAGCCAAGAGTCAGCCCTTAATGAAAAACTGTTTTTT
d_gene: TRBD2; j_gene: TRBJ2-1; abundance: NA; v_gene: TRBV6-2/TRBV6-3; CDR3aa: CASSYSAGGHEQFF; CDR3nt: TGTGCCAGCAGTTACAGCGCGGGAGGCCATGAGCAGTTCTTC
d_gene: NA; j_gene: TRBJ1-2; abundance: once; v_gene: TRBV29-1; CDR3aa: CSVAGVSYGYTF; CDR3nt: TGCAGCGTTGCAGGGGTGAGCTATGGCTACACCTTC
d_gene: TRBD1; j_gene: TRBJ2-1; abundance: NA; v_gene: TRBV30; CDR3aa: CAWSGGTGGEQFF; CDR3nt: TGTGCCTGGAGTGGAGGGACAGGGGGTGAGCAGTTCTTC
d_gene: TRBD2; j_gene: TRBJ2-4; abundance: NA; v_gene: TRBV20-1; CDR3aa: CSAHETGGWGNIQYF; CDR3nt: TGCAGTGCTCACGAGACGGGGGGGTGGGGAAACATTCAGTACTTC
d_gene: TRBD2; j_gene: TRBJ2-7; abundance: NA; v_gene: TRBV29-1; CDR3aa: CSVGVAGEYEQYF; CDR3nt: TGCAGCGTTGGGGTAGCGGGAGAATACGAGCAGTACTTC
d_gene: TRBD2; j_gene: TRBJ2-7; abundance: NA; v_gene: TRBV9; CDR3aa: CASSVTSGSSDEQYF; CDR3nt: TGTGCCAGCAGCGTGACCAGCGGGAGTTCCGACGAGCAGTACTTC
d_gene: NA; j_gene: TRBJ1-3; abundance: NA; v_gene: TRBV12-3/TRBV12-4; CDR3aa: CASSLSTASGNTIYF; CDR3nt: TGTGCCAGCAGTTTATCGACAGCCTCTGGAAACACCATATATTTT
d_gene: NA; j_gene: TRBJ2-5; abundance: NA; v_gene: TRBV20-1; CDR3aa: CSACRLYQETQYF; CDR3nt: TGCAGTGCCTGTCGGCTGTACCAAGAGACCCAGTACTTC
d_gene: TRBD2; j_gene: TRBJ2-3; abundance: NA; v_gene: TRBV6-4; CDR3aa: CASSDSSRETDTQYF; CDR3nt: TGTGCCAGCAGTGACTCTTCGCGGGAGACAGATACGCAGTATTTT
d_gene: NA; j_gene: TRBJ2-7; abundance: once; v_gene: TRBV29-1; CDR3aa: CSVEDRNILTYEQYF; CDR3nt: TGCAGCGTTGAAGATCGGAACATCCTAACCTACGAGCAGTACTTC
d_gene: NA; j_gene: TRBJ1-2; abundance: NA; v_gene: TRBV9; CDR3aa: CASSVDDRPNYGYTF; CDR3nt: TGTGCCAGCAGCGTCGACGACCGACCAAACTATGGCTACACCTTC
d_gene: NA; j_gene: TRBJ1-2; abundance: once; v_gene: TRBV29-1; CDR3aa: CSVPPDSSYGYTF; CDR3nt: TGCAGCGTACCGCCCGACAGCTCCTATGGCTACACCTTC